The sequence of this T cell receptor (beta chain) was determined in a study of OX40 agonist ivuxolimab in advanced cancers. Study overall: The patients received agonistic anti-OX40 (CD134) antibody ivuxolimab.

Sampling of blood occurred at baseline, cycle 4 day 1, and cycle 7 day 1. Germline V lookup: CDR1 LNHDA, CDR2 SQIVND (reference sequence). The CDR3 runs 12 residues. V was clipped by 8 bases and J by 4 bases, with 11 bases between them. The protocol was immunoSEQ multiplex PCR, while the TCRdb copy is restricted to in-frame clones and leaves out a portion. The sample lists approximately 69,000 clones; 80% were seen once. This specimen consisted of CD4+ or CD8+ T cells sorted from blood, obtained in a trial of the OX40 agonist ivuxolimab. This TCR came from an adult with an advanced solid tumor such as melanoma, head and neck, liver or kidney cancer. The chain combines TRBV19 with TRBJ1-2; D remains ambiguous. CDR3 protein: CASLDGPYGYTF. CDR3 coding DNA: TGTGCCAGTCTTGATGGTCCCTATGGCTACACCTTC. The full variable domain, rest sourced from reference TRBV19 and TRBJ1-2, is DGGITQSPKYLFRKEGQNVTLSCEQNLNHDAMYWYRQDPGQGLRLIYYSQIVNDFQKGDIAEGYSVSREKKESFPLTVTSAQKNPTAFYLCASLDGPYGYTFGSGTRLTVV.